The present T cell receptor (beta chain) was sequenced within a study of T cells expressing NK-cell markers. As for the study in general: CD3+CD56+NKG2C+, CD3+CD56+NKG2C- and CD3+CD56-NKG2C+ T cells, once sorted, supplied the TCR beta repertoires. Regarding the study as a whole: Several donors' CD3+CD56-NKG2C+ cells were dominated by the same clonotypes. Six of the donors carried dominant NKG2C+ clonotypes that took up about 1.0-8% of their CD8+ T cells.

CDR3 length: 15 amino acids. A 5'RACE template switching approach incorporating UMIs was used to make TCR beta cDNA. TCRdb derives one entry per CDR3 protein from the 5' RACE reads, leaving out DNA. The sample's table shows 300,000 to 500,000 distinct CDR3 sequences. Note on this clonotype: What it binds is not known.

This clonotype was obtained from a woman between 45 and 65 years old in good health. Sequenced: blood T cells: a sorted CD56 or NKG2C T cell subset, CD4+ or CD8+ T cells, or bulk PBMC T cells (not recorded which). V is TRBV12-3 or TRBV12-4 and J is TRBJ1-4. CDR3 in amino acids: CASSSHRGINEKLFF.